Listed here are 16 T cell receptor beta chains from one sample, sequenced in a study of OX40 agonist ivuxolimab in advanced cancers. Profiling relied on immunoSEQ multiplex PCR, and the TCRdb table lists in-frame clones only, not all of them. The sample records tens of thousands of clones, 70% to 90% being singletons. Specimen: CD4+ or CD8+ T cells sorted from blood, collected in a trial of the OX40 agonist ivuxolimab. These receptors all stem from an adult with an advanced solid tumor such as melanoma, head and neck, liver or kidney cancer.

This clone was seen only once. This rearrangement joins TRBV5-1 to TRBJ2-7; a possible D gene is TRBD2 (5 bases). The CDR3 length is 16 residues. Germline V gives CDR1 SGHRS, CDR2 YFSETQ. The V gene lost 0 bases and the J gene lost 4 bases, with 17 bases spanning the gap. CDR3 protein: CASSLAYSGPFYEQYF. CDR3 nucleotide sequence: TGCGCCAGCAGCTTGGCCTACAGCGGTCCTTTTTACGAGCAGTACTTC.

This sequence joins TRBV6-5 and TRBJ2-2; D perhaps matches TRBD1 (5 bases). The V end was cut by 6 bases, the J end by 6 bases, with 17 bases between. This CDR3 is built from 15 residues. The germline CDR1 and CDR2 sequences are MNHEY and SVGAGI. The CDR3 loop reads CASRLKAQGAGELFF. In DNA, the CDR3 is TGTGCCAGCAGACTGAAAGCCCAGGGTGCCGGGGAGCTGTTTTTT.

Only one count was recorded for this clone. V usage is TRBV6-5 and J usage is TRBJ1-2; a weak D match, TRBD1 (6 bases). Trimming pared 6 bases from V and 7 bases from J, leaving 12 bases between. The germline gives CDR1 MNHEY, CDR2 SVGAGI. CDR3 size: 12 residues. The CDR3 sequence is CASRSGAGGYTF. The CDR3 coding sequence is TGTGCCAGCAGGTCAGGGGCCGGTGGCTACACCTTC.

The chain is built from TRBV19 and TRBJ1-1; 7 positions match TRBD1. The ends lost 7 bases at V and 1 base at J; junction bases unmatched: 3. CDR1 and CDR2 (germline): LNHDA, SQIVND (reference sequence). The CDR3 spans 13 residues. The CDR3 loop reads CASTWTGNTEAFF. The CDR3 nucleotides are TGTGCCAGTACCTGGACAGGGAACACTGAAGCTTTCTTT. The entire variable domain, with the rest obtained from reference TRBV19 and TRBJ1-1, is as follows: DGGITQSPKYLFRKEGQNVTLSCEQNLNHDAMYWYRQDPGQGLRLIYYSQIVNDFQKGDIAEGYSVSREKKESFPLTVTSAQKNPTAFYLCASTWTGNTEAFFGQGTRLTVV.

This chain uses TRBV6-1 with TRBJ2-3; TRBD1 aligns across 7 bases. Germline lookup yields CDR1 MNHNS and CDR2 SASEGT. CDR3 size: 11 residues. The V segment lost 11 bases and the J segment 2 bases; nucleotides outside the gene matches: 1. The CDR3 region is CAGQDTDTQYF. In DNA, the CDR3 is TGTGCCGGACAGGACACAGATACGCAGTATTTT.

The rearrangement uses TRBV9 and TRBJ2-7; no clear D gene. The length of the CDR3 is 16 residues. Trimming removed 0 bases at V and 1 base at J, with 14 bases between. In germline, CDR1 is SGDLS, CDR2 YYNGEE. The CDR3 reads CASSVGAGSLSYEQYF. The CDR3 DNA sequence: TGTGCCAGCAGCGTAGGGGCAGGTTCTCTATCCTACGAGCAGTACTTC. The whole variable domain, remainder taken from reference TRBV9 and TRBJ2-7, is DSGVTQTPKHLITATGQRVTLRCSPRSGDLSVYWYQQSLDQGLQFLIQYYNGEERAKGNILERFSAQQFPDLHSELNLSSLELGDSALYFCASSVGAGSLSYEQYFGPGTRLTVT.

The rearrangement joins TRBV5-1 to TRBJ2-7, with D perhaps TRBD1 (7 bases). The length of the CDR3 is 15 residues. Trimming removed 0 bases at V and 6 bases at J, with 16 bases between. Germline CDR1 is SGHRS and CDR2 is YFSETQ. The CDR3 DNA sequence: TGCGCCAGCAGCTTGGAGGGCAGGGGGGTCACCGAGCAGTACTTC. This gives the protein CASSLEGRGVTEQYF.

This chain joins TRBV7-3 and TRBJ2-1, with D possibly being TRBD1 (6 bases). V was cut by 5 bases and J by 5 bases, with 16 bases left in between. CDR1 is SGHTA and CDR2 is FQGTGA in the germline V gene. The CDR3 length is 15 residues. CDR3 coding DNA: TGTGCCAGCAGCCTTGGACAGCTTAATAACAATGAGCAGTTCTTC. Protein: CASSLGQLNNNEQFF.

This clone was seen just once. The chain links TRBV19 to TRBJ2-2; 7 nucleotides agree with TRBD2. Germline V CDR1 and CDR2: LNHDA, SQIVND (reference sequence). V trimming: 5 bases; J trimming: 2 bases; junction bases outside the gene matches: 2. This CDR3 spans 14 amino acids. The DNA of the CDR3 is TGTGCCAGTAGTTGGGACTATAACACCGGGGAGCTGTTTTTT. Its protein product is CASSWDYNTGELFF.

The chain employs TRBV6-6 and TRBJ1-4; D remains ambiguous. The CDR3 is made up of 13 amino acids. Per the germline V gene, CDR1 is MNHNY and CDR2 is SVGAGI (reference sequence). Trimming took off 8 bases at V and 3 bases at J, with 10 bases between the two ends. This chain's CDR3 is CASVSQANEKLFF. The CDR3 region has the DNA TGTGCCAGCGTCTCGCAGGCTAATGAAAAACTGTTTTTT.

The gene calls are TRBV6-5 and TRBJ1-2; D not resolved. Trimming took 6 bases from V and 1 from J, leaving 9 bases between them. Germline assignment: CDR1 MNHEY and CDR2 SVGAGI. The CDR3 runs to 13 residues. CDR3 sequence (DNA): TGTGCCAGCAGGAAGGGCTATAACTATGGCTACACCTTC. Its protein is CASRKGYNYGYTF.

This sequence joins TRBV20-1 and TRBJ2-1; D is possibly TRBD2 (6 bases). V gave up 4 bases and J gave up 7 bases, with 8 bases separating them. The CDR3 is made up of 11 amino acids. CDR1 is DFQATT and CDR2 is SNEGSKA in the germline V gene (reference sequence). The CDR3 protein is CSATRDNEQFF. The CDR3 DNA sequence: TGCAGTGCTACGCGGGATAATGAGCAGTTCTTC.

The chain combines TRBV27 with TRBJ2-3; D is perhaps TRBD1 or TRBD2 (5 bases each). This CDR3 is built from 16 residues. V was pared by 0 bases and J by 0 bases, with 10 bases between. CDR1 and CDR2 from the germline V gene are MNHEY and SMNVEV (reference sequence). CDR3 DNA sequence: TGTGCCAGCAGTTTATCCCCCGGGGCAAGCACAGATACGCAGTATTTT. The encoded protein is CASSLSPGASTDTQYF.

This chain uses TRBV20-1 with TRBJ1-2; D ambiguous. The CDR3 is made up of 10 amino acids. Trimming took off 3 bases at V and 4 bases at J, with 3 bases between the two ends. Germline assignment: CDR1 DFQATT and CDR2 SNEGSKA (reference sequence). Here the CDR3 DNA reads TGCAGTGCTAGCGGCTATGGCTACACCTTC. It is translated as CSASGYGYTF.

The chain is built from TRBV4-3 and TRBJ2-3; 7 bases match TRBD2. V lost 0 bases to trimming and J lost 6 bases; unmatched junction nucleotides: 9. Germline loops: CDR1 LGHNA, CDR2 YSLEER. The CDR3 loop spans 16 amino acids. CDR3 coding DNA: TGCGCCAGCAGCCAAGACGTGGGAGGGGTTCGTGATACGCAGTATTTT. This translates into CASSQDVGGVRDTQYF.

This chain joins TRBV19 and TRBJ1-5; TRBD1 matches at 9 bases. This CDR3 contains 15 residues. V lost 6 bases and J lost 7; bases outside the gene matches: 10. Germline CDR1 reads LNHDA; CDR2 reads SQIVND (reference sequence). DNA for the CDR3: TGTGCCAGTAGGGGACAGGGTCAGGACGGACAGCCCCAGCATTTT. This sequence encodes CASRGQGQDGQPQHF.